These 21 T cell receptor beta chains were all obtained from the same sample, sequenced in a study of T cell repertoires in cytomegalovirus infection. TCRdb recomputed calls from the reads with MiXCR, one row per CDR3 protein. The table has approximately 120,000 distinct CDR3 sequences, less than 30% seen once. No antigen has been identified for these receptors. Sequenced here: CD8+ T cells from cultured PBMCs, sampled from culture after CMV antigen stimulation. These TCRs come from a human donor in good health (CMV status not recorded). Some clones in this sample may be carry-over from other donors' samples.

The chain combines TRBV7-8 with TRBJ2-5, with 9 bases that match TRBD1. Germline CDR1 and CDR2: SGHVS and FQNEAQ. V gave up 4 bases and J gave up 4 bases; unmatched junction bases: 7. The CDR3 spans 15 residues. Here the CDR3 reads CASSSNRGLRETQYF. The CDR3 region has the DNA TGTGCCAGCAGCTCAAACAGGGGGCTGAGAGAGACCCAGTACTTC.

The V gene is TRBV12-3 or TRBV12-4, the J gene TRBJ1-1; D remains unclear. The CDR3 contains 13 residues. The V and J ends lost 6 bases and 3 bases respectively, with 11 bases between them. As DNA, the CDR3 is TGTGCCAGCAGCTCAGACACGTACACTGAAGCTTTCTTT. Protein product: CASSSDTYTEAFF.

This chain uses TRBV4-1 with TRBJ1-5, with unresolved D. Germline V gene sequence: CDR1 MGHRA, CDR2 YSYEKL. Trimming took off 4 bases at V and 7 bases at J, with 14 bases between the two ends. The CDR3 is made up of 14 amino acids. The CDR3 bases are TGCGCCAGCAGCCCGAATATAGCGGGACAGCCCCAGCATTTT. This gives the protein CASSPNIAGQPQHF.

The CDR3: CASSQDFGENEKLFF. The CDR3 bases are TGTGCCAGCAGCCAAGATTTCGGCGAAAATGAAAAACTGTTTTTT. The chain carries TRBV4-2 and TRBJ1-4; D unresolved. CDR1 is LGHNA and CDR2 is YNFKEQ in the germline V gene. V was shortened by 0 bases and J by 5 bases, with 10 bases between the two germline ends. The CDR3 extends over 15 amino acids.

The J gene is TRBJ2-7, the V gene TRBV5-6, with TRBD1 matching over 7 bases. Per germline, CDR1 SGHDT and CDR2 YYEEEE. The V and J ends lost 0 bases and 1 base, in that order; junction bases with no gene match: 7. This CDR3 region has 16 residues. In nucleotides, the CDR3 is TGTGCCAGCAGCTTGGACCCCGAGACAGGGTCCTACGAGCAGTACTTC. Its translation: CASSLDPETGSYEQYF.

There are a few counts of this clonotype. The rearrangement links TRBV4-1 to TRBJ1-6, with D hard to call. The V and J ends lost 0 bases and 4 bases respectively, with 10 bases between them. The germline gives CDR1 MGHRA, CDR2 YSYEKL. There are 16 residues in the CDR3. CDR3 amino acids: CASSQDWPYYNSPLHF. As DNA, the CDR3 is TGCGCCAGCAGCCAAGATTGGCCCTATTATAATTCACCCCTCCACTTT.

V gene TRBV24-1 combines with J gene TRBJ1-1; D not certain. V gave up 4 bases and J gave up 7 bases, with 12 bases separating them. Germline V lookup: CDR1 KGHDR, CDR2 SFDVKD. This CDR3 is built from 13 residues. DNA for the CDR3: TGTGCCACCAGTGACCCGACATTAGATGAAGCTTTCTTT. Translation: CATSDPTLDEAFF.

This clonotype was seen repeatedly, ten times or more. The V and J genes are TRBV7-9 and TRBJ2-1, with 7 bases fitting TRBD2. V shed 5 bases and J 10 bases; nucleotides not matched to a gene: 8. Germline CDR1 SEHNR, CDR2 FQNEAQ (reference sequence). The CDR3 runs to 13 residues. Here the CDR3 DNA reads TGTGCCAGCAGCGGGACTACCACAAGGGAGCAGTTCTTC. Translation gives CASSGTTTREQFF.

This chain uses TRBV7-1 with TRBJ2-2; D perhaps matches TRBD1 (5 bases). Being an ORF, TRBV7-1 has a function that is uncertain. CDR3 length: 13 residues. The V and J ends lost 8 bases and 9 bases respectively, with 16 bases between them. The DNA of the CDR3 is TGTGCCAGCGTCCTTGGTGGGGCCAGGGAGCTGTTTTTT. Its protein is CASVLGGARELFF.

The gene calls are TRBV28 and TRBJ1-1, with no clear D. CDR1 is MDHEN, CDR2 SYDVKM, per germline. With 4 bases removed from V and 0 bases from J, the gap between germline ends came to 3 bases. The length of the CDR3 is 12 residues. The DNA of the CDR3 is TGTGCCAGCAGTTGGGTGAACACTGAAGCTTTCTTT. It codes for CASSWVNTEAFF.

The chain is built from TRBV14 and TRBJ1-5, with D perhaps matching TRBD1 (6 bases). Germline CDR1 is SGHDN and CDR2 is FVKESK. CDR3 length: 14 residues. With 3 bases removed from V and 5 bases from J, the gap between germline ends came to 11 bases. CDR3 sequence (DNA): TGTGCCAGCAGCCATCTACAGGGCCATCAGCCCCAGCATTTT. This sequence encodes CASSHLQGHQPQHF.

This clonotype was observed a few times. J is TRBJ2-1 and V is TRBV6-4, with 11 bases fitting TRBD2. The CDR3 extends over 16 amino acids. V lost 5 bases and J lost 9; bases outside the gene matches: 12. Per the germline V gene, CDR1 is MRHNA and CDR2 is SNTAGT. This chain's CDR3 is CASSTSGGENRGEQFF. CDR3 sequence (DNA): TGTGCCAGCAGTACTAGCGGGGGTGAGAATAGGGGTGAGCAGTTCTTC.

This chain links TRBV7-6 with TRBJ1-2, with D possibly being TRBD1 (5 bases). Trimming stripped 3 bases from V and 1 base from J, with 15 bases between. Looked up from germline, CDR1 is SGHVS and CDR2 is FNYEAQ. The CDR3 covers 16 residues. The CDR3, as DNA: TGTGCCAGCAGCTTGGGCTCACAGGAGCTTAACTATGGCTACACCTTC. Its protein product is CASSLGSQELNYGYTF.

The J gene is TRBJ1-2, the V gene TRBV14; the match to TRBD1 covers 7 bases. There are 15 residues in the CDR3. V dropped 0 bases and J dropped 6; count of bases not matched to a gene: 7. Germline lookup yields CDR1 SGHDN and CDR2 FVKESK. Written as DNA, the CDR3 is TGTGCCAGCAGCCAAGATCTCCCAGGGGGGCATGGCTACACCTTC. It specifies CASSQDLPGGHGYTF.

This sequence joins TRBV4-1 and TRBJ2-5; D possibly matches TRBD1 or TRBD2 (5 bases each). V lost 0 bases and J 1 base, leaving 24 bases between the germline ends. In germline, CDR1 is MGHRA, CDR2 YSYEKL. The CDR3 covers 20 residues. The DNA of the CDR3 is TGCGCCAGCAGCCAAGATCGGGTAGGGACGAGGCTAGTACCCCAAGAGACCCAGTACTTC. It translates to CASSQDRVGTRLVPQETQYF.

This clonotype was seen more than once but under ten times. The V and J genes are TRBV5-4 and TRBJ2-3, with D possibly being TRBD2 (6 bases). The V end was cut by 4 bases, the J end by 7 bases, with 19 bases between. Germline V CDR1 and CDR2: SGHNT, YYREEE (reference sequence). CDR3 length: 15 residues. CDR3 DNA sequence: TGTGCCAGCAGCAGTTCCGGTAGCGGAATTTATACGCAGTATTTT. Its protein product is CASSSSGSGIYTQYF.

This clonotype was seen only a few times. The V and J genes are TRBV13 and TRBJ1-1; D remains ambiguous. Trimming removed 0 bases from V and 8 bases from J, with 10 bases in between. CDR1 PRHDT and CDR2 FYEKMQ come from the germline V gene (reference sequence). The CDR3 runs to 13 residues. CDR3 sequence (DNA): TGTGCCAGCAGCTTAGGCTCGGGCCAAGAAGCTTTCTTT. Its protein is CASSLGSGQEAFF.

This clonotype was observed a few times. The chain couples TRBV2 to TRBJ1-4; a possible D gene is TRBD1 (5 bases). This CDR3 contains 14 residues. The V gene's germline CDR1 is SNHLY and CDR2 FYNNEI. Trimming cost V 7 bases and J 7 bases, with 16 bases left between them. In nucleotides, the CDR3 is TGTGCCAGCACCATTTTGGGGGATGCTGAAAAACTGTTTTTT. The encoded protein is CASTILGDAEKLFF.

This chain links TRBV19 with TRBJ1-2; D is unclear. V was shortened by 8 bases and J by 4 bases, with 11 bases between the two germline ends. CDR3 length equals 12 residues. CDR1 is LNHDA, CDR2 SQIVND, per germline (reference sequence). Here the CDR3 DNA reads TGTGCCAGTGGAACAGAAATCTATGGCTACACCTTC. Translating it yields CASGTEIYGYTF.

V usage is TRBV4-1 and J usage is TRBJ1-5; D remains unclear. CDR3 size: 15 residues. Germline values: CDR1 MGHRA, CDR2 YSYEKL. Trimming pared 3 bases from V and 0 bases from J, leaving 9 bases between. CDR3 bases: TGCGCCAGCAGCCATGCCCCCACTAGCAATCAGCCCCAGCATTTT. Its translation: CASSHAPTSNQPQHF.

In its sample, this clonotype was seen a few times. The V and J genes are TRBV20-1 and TRBJ2-1; D remains unclear. V was trimmed by 5 bases and J by 10 bases, leaving 18 bases between them. CDR3 length equals 13 residues. Germline V gene lookup returns CDR1 DFQATT and CDR2 SNEGSKA (reference sequence). Here the CDR3 DNA reads TGCAGTGCTTACCAGCCCCCGTATAGGGAGCAGTTCTTC. As protein: CSAYQPPYREQFF.